This paragraph reports one T cell receptor (beta chain). Its antigen is currently unknown. Run at survey level, the immunoSEQ assay was version v3.0. Assay: immunoSEQ multiplex PCR; the TCRdb copy retains only in-frame clones and omits some. Of about 40,000 clones listed, approximately 87% are singletons. This entry comes from a study of long-term antiretroviral therapy in people with HIV. Two or more post-ART PBMC samples, plus at least one pre-ART sample, were available for each donor. Regarding the study as a whole: HIV repertoire CDR3 lengths ranged less widely than those of controls. After ART, diversity increased yet remained lower than transplant donor controls.

This sequence originates from a woman between 45 and 60 years old with HIV. Specimen: unsorted PBMCs, collected 1.2 years after starting antiretroviral therapy.

CDR3: CASRHALDTQYF. As DNA, the CDR3 is TGTGCCAGCAGACATGCGTTGGATACGCAGTATTTT. The chain uses TRBV27 and TRBJ2-3; D unresolved. The germline CDR1 and CDR2 sequences are MNHEY and SMNVEV (reference sequence). V was trimmed by 6 bases and J by 6 bases, leaving 10 bases between them. The CDR3 length is 12 residues.